This TCR beta chain was found in a study of T cells of healthy individuals. In TCRdb, the 5' RACE reads were re-called with MiXCR into one record per CDR3 protein. Altogether over 95,000 distinct CDR3 sequences are present, around 17% being singletons, with the ten largest covering more than 5.5%. This clonotype was picked up a small number of times. The germline V gene has CDR1 MDHEN and CDR2 SYDVKM. The CDR3 extends over 14 amino acids. Between the trimmed V and J ends, which lost 1 base and 4 bases, there was a span of 5 bases. V is TRBV28 and J is TRBJ1-6; D unclear. This TCR came from a human donor in good health. Written as DNA, the CDR3 is TGTGCCAGCAGTTTATTTGGTTATAATTCACCCCTCCACTTT. Amino acid sequence: CASSLFGYNSPLHF.